The present T cell receptor (beta chain) was sequenced within a study of blood T cell repertoires in COVID-19 (dated by TCRdb to about 2020). Notes on the research overall: Samples covering the acute and convalescent phases of COVID-19 were provided by collaborators in the United States, Italy and Spain. The prospective study material was composed of cDNA or gDNA derived from T cells, B-cell-depleted T cells, or PBMCs. The dataset comprised deeply sampled blood TCRbeta repertoires from subjects exposed to, actively infected with, or recovered from COVID-19. The repertoires were made available in a free public database intended to serve as a resource for research on the immune response to SARS-CoV-2. Samples were obtained from the ongoing ImmuneRACE study (first 160 participants) and from over 1,000 subjects provided by 6 global collaborators. The sample metadata nearly always contained a de-identified subject ID, COVID-19 status, age in years and sex. HLA class I and class II types, where available, came from metadata supplied by the sample provider rather than from assay-based typing.

The cysteine opens and the phenylalanine closes a CDR3 of 12 amino acids. The entry retains the CDR3 DNA only, 36 bases that are in frame from base 1. V lost 3 bases and J lost 4 bases; the stretch between them is 6 bases long. TCRbeta CDR3 regions were amplified from genomic DNA using the immunoSEQ Assay, a bias-controlled multiplex PCR. On the study's bioinformatics: Nucleated cell counts per sample were estimated from amplification of reference gene primers within the assay. Sequence reads were collapsed and filtered to measure the absolute abundance of every unique TCRbeta CDR3 rearrangement. For each sample, productive Simpson clonality was calculated as the square root of Simpson's diversity index over productive rearrangements. TCRdb obtained this table from immuneACCESS and retained in-frame rearrangements with V and J assigned. These tables miss some clones; where compared with another copy, unresolved V genes account for less than half of the shortfall, and the remainder is unexplained. That table supplies the V and J calls and clone size; D and trimming were determined from the DNA. This sample comprises some 58,000 clones, around 83% of them detected only once. Around 9.6% of the sample is taken by the ten largest.

Overall study outcomes, separate from this receptor: The quantity of clinical and demographic metadata differed by source and by participant and was supplied without curation.

One collaborating source in Seattle enrolled patients during active infection and followed them longitudinally through the course of disease. The collaborating institutions used their own protocols to collect whole blood in K2EDTA tubes. For TCRbeta analysis, collaborators shipped samples as frozen whole blood, isolated PBMCs, or DNA extracted from either of those sample types. This clone turned up a few times. Its antigen is unknown. No base-level quality is on record; no much larger clone is a single base apart. The sample carries other DNA sequences with the same CDR3. Rearrangement joined TRBV12-3 or TRBV12-4 to TRBJ2-5; there is no confident call for the D gene. Sample: peripheral blood. The receptor was isolated from a man aged 45-65 years with COVID-19, enrolled during active disease. The CDR3 loop reads CASSFSSETQYF. In nucleotide form, the sequence is TGTGCCAGCAGTTTCAGTTCAGAGACCCAGTACTTC.